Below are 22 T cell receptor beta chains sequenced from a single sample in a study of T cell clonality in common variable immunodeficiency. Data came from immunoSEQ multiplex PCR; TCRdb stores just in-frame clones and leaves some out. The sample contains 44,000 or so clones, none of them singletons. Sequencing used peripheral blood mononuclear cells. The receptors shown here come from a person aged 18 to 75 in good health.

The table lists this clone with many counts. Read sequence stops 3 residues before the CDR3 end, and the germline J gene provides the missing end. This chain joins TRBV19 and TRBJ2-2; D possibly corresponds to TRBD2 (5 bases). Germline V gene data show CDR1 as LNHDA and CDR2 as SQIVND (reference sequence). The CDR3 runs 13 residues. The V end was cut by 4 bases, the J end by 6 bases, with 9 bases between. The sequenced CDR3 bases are TGTGCCAGTAGTAGTAGCGTCTCCGGGGAG. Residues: CASSSSVSGE. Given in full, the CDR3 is CASSSSVSGELFF. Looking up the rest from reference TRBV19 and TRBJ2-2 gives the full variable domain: DGGITQSPKYLFRKEGQNVTLSCEQNLNHDAMYWYRQDPGQGLRLIYYSQIVNDFQKGDIAEGYSVSREKKESFPLTVTSAQKNPTAFYLCASSSSVSGELFFGEGSRLTVL.

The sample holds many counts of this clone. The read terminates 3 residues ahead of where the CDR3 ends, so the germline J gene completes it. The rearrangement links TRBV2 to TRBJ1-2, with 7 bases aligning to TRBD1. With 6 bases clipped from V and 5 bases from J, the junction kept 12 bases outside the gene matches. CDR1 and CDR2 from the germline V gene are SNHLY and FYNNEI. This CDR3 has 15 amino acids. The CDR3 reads CASRGMNRGWYGYTF. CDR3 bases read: TGTGCCAGCAGAGGGATGAACAGGGGTTGGTATGGC. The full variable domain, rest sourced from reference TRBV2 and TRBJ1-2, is EPEVTQTPSHQVTQMGQEVILRCVPISNHLYFYWYRQILGQKVEFLVSFYNNEISEKSEIFDDQFSVERPDGSNFTLKIRSTKLEDSAMYFCASRGMNRGWYGYTFGSGTRLTVV.

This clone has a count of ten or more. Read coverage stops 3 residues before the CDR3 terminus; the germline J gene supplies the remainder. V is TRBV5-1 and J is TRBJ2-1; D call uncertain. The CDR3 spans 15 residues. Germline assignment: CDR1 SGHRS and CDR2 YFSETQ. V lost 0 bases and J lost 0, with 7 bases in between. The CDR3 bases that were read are TGCGCCAGCAGCTTGGGCGGCAGCTCCTACAATGAG. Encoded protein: CASSLGGSSYNE. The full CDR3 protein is CASSLGGSSYNEQFF.

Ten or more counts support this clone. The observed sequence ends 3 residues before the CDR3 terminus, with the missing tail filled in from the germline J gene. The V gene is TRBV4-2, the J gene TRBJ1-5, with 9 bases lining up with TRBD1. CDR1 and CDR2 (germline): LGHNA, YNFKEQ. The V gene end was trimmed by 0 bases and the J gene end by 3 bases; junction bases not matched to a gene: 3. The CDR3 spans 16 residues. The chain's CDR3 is CASSQETGGINQPQHF. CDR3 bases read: TGTGCCAGCAGCCAAGAGACAGGGGGAATCAATCAGCCC.

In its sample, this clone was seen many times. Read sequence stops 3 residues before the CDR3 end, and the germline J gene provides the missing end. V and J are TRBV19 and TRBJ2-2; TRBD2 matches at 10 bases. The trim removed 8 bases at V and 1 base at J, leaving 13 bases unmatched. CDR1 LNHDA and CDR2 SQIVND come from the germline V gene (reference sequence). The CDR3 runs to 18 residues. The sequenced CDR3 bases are TGTGCCAGTGCCATCCGGCTAGCGGGAGAAGGGAACACCGGGGAG. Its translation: CASAIRLAGEGNTGE. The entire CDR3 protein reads CASAIRLAGEGNTGELFF.

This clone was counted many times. The CDR3 spells CASSQSAGGPDTGELFF. The covered CDR3 bases are TGCGCCAGCAGTCAATCAGCGGGGGGGCCCGACACCGGGGAG. This chain links TRBV23-1 with TRBJ2-2; the match to TRBD2 covers 10 bases. The read halts 3 residues ahead of the CDR3 end, with the missing end drawn from the germline J gene. TRBV23-1 is treated as an ORF (open reading frame) with a function not yet certain. CDR3 length: 17 residues. The ends lost 0 bases at V and 3 bases at J; junction bases unmatched: 4.

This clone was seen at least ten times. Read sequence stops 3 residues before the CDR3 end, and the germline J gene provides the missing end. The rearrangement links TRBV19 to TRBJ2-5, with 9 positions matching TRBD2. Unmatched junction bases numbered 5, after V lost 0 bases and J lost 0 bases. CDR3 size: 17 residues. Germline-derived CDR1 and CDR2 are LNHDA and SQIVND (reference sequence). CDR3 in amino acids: CASSIEASGTYQETQYF. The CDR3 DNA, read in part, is TGTGCCAGTAGTATAGAGGCTAGCGGGACGTACCAAGAGACC. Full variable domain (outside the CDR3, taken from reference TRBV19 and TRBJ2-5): DGGITQSPKYLFRKEGQNVTLSCEQNLNHDAMYWYRQDPGQGLRLIYYSQIVNDFQKGDIAEGYSVSREKKESFPLTVTSAQKNPTAFYLCASSIEASGTYQETQYFGPGTRLLVL.

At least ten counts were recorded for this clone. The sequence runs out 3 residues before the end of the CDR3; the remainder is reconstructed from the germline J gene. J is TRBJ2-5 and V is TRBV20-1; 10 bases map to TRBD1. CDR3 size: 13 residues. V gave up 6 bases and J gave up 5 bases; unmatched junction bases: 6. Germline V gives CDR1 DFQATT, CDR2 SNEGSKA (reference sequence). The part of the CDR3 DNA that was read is TGCAGTGCCACGGGACAGGGGACGGAGACC. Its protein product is CSATGQGTET. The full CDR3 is CSATGQGTETQYF.

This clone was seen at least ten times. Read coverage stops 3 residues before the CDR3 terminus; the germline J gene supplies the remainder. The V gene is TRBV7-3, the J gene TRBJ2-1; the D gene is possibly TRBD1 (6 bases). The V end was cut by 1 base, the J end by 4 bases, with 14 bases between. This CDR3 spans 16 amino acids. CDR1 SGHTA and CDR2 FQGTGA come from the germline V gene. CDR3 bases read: TGTGCCAGCAGCTTAAGTTCAGGGGTCCCGTACAATGAG. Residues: CASSLSSGVPYNE. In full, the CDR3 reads CASSLSSGVPYNEQFF. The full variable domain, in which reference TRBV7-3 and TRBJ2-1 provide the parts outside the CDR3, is GAGVSQTPSNKVTEKGKYVELRCDPISGHTALYWYRQSLGQGPEFLIYFQGTGAADDSGLPNDRFFAVRPEGSVSTLKIQRTERGDSAVYLCASSLSSGVPYNEQFFGPGTRLTVL.

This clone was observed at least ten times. The CDR3 DNA, read in part, is TGTGCCAGCAGTTTAGCGGGAGGGCTTTACAATGAG. It specifies CASSLAGGLYNE. The CDR3 in full is CASSLAGGLYNEQFF. The chain employs TRBV28 and TRBJ2-1; TRBD2 agrees at 9 bases. The read falls 3 residues short of the CDR3 end, and the missing part is taken from the germline J gene. CDR1 MDHEN and CDR2 SYDVKM come from the germline V gene. The V gene end was trimmed by 2 bases and the J gene end by 4 bases; junction bases not matched to a gene: 3. This CDR3 region has 15 residues. Supplemented by reference TRBV28 and TRBJ2-1, the full variable domain reads DVKVTQSSRYLVKRTGEKVFLECVQDMDHENMFWYRQDPGLGLRLIYFSYDVKMKEKGDIPEGYSVSREKKERFSLILESASTNQTSMYLCASSLAGGLYNEQFFGPGTRLTVL.

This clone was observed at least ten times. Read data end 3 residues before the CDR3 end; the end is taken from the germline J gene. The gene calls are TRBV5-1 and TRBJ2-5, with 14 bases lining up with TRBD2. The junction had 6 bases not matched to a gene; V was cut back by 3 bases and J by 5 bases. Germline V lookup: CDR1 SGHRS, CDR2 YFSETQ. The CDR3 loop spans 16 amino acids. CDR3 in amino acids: CASSSGLAGGVETQYF. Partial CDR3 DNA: TGCGCCAGCAGCTCTGGACTAGCGGGGGGCGTGGAGACC.

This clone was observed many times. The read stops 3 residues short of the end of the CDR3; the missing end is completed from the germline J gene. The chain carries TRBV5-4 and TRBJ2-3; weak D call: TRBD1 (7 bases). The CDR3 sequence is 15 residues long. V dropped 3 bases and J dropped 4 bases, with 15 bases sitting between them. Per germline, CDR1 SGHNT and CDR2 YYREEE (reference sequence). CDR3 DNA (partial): TGTGCCAGCAGCTACAACACCAGGGGGGCAGATACG. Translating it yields CASSYNTRGADT. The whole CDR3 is CASSYNTRGADTQYF. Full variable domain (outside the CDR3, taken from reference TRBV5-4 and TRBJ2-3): ETGVTQSPTHLIKTRGQQVTLRCSSQSGHNTVSWYQQALGQGPQFIFQYYREEENGRGNFPPRFSGLQFPNYSSELNVNALELDDSALYLCASSYNTRGADTQYFGPGTRLTVL.

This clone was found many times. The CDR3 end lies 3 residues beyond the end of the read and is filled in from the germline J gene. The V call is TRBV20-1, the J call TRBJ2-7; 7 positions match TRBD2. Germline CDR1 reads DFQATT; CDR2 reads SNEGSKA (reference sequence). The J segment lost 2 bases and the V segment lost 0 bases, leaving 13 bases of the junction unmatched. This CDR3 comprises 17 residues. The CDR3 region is CSAREGLGQGGTYEQYF. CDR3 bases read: TGCAGTGCTAGAGAGGGCTTGGGTCAGGGAGGGACCTACGAG.

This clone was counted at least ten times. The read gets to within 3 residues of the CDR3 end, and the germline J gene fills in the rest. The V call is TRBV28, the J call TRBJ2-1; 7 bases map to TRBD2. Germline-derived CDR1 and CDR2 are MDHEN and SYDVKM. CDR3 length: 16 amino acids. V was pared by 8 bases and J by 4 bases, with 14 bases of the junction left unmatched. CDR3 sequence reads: CASPLRAGVRYNEQFF. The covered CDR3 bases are TGTGCCAGCCCCCTGCGGGCGGGGGTTAGATACAATGAG. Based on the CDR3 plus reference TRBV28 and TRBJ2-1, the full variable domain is DVKVTQSSRYLVKRTGEKVFLECVQDMDHENMFWYRQDPGLGLRLIYFSYDVKMKEKGDIPEGYSVSREKKERFSLILESASTNQTSMYLCASPLRAGVRYNEQFFGPGTRLTVL.

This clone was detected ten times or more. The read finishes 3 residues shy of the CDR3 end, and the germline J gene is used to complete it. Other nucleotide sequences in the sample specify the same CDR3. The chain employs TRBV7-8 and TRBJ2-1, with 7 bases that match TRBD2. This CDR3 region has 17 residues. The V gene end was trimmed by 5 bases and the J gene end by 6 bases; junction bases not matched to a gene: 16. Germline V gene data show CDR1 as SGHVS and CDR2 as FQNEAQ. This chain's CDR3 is CASSPPSGRARGNEQFF. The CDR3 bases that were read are TGTGCCAGCAGCCCCCCTAGTGGGAGGGCCCGGGGCAATGAG.

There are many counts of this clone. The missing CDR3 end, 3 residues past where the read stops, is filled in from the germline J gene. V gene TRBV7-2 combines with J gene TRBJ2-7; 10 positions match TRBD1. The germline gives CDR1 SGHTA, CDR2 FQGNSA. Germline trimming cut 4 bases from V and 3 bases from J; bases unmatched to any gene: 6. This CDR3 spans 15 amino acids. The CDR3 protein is CASSSAGTGVYEQYF. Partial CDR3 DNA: TGTGCCAGCAGCTCCGCGGGGACAGGGGTCTACGAG.

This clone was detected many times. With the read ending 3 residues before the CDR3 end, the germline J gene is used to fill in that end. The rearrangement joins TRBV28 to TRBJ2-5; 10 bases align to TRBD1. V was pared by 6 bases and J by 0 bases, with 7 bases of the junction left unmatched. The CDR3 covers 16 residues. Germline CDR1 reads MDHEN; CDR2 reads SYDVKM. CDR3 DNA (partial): TGTGCCAGCAGAGGGACGGGGACAGGGGACCAAGAGACC. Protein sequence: CASRGTGTGDQET. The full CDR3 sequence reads CASRGTGTGDQETQYF.

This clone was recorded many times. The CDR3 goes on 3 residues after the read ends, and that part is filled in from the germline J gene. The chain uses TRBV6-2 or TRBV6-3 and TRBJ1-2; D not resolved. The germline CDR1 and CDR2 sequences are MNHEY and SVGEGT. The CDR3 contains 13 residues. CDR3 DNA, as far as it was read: TGTGCCAGCAGTTACTTCGCGGAGCTCGGC. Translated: CASSYFAELG. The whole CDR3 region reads CASSYFAELGYTF.

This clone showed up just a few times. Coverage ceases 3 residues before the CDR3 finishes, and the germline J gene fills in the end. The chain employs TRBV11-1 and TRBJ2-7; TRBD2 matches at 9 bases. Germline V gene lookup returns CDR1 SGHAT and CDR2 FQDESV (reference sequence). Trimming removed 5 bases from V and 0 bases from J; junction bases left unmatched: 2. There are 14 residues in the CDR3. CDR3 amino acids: CASSGTSHSYEQYF. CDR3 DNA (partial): TGTGCCAGCAGCGGGACTAGCCACTCCTACGAG. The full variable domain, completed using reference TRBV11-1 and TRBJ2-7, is EAEVAQSPRYKITEKSQAVAFWCDPISGHATLYWYRQILGQGPELLVQFQDESVVDDSQLPKDRFSAERLKGVDSTLKIQPAELGDSAMYLCASSGTSHSYEQYFGPGTRLTVT.

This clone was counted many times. The CDR3 sequence is CSARDTRDPGLAVDTQYF. Incomplete CDR3 DNA: TGCAGTGCTAGAGATACGAGAGATCCGGGACTTGCTGTGGATACG. The chain couples TRBV20-1 to TRBJ2-3, with D possibly matching TRBD2 (6 bases). The read falls 3 residues short of the CDR3 end, and the missing part is taken from the germline J gene. This CDR3 contains 18 residues. The germline V and J ends were trimmed by 0 bases and 6 bases, with 25 bases remaining between them. Germline assignment: CDR1 DFQATT and CDR2 SNEGSKA (reference sequence).

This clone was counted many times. The part of the CDR3 DNA that was read is TGTGCCAGCAGTCTCACAGGGTATGCAGGAAACACC. Translating it yields CASSLTGYAGNT. The entire CDR3 reads CASSLTGYAGNTIYF. The chain joins TRBV2 to TRBJ1-3; tentatively, D is TRBD1 (6 bases). The sequence runs out 3 residues before the end of the CDR3; the remainder is reconstructed from the germline J gene. Trimming took off 5 bases at V and 4 bases at J, with 15 bases between the two ends. This CDR3 has 15 amino acids. Germline V CDR1 and CDR2: SNHLY, FYNNEI.

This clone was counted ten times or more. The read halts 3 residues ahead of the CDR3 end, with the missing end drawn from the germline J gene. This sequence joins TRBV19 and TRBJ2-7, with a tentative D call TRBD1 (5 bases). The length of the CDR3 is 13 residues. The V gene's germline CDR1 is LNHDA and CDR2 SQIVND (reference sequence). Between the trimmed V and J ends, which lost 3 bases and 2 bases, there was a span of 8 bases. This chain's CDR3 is CASSISRAYEQYF. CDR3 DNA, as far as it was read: TGTGCCAGTAGTATTTCCAGGGCCTACGAG.